This TCR beta chain was sequenced for a study of cytomegalovirus exposure and HLA in healthy donors. Study summary: The study's early data release held around 85 million unique TCRs from HLA-typed donors. The study, taken as a whole, reports: Most TCR beta V segments were productive about 87% or about 30% of the time in an earlier analysis. Among TCR beta chains of equal frequency, HLA-associated ones were more clonally expanded in a later analysis.

This CDR3 region has 15 residues. V dropped 0 bases and J dropped 10; count of bases not matched to a gene: 10. Germline assignment: CDR1 GTSNPN and CDR2 SVGIG (reference sequence). 13 Jbeta primers and 60 Vbeta primers were used for the PCR. Profiling relied on immunoSEQ multiplex PCR, and the TCRdb table lists in-frame clones only, not all of them. The table shows roughly 170,000 clones, with roughly four fifths occurring only once. On this clone itself: The antigen remains undetermined.

V is TRBV30 and J is TRBJ2-1; 9 bases align to TRBD2. The material sequenced was PBMCs. The origin of this receptor is a man in his fifties in good health and CMV-seronegative. The CDR3 bases are TGTGCCTGGAGTGTATTGGCGGGAGGGCCGAGGGAGCAGTTCTTC. Its translation: CAWSVLAGGPREQFF.